The text below deals with one T cell receptor (beta chain). These data belong to a study of blood T cell repertoires in COVID-19. Study at large: Acute and convalescent COVID-19 samples came from the United States, Italy and Spain. Sample material is recorded as cDNA or gDNA derived from T cells, B-cell-depleted T cells, or PBMCs.

This CDR3 is built from 15 residues. V lost 4 bases and J 0 bases, leaving 13 bases between the germline ends. The germline V gene has CDR1 LGHNA and CDR2 YNFKEQ. Study processing details: Using reference gene primer amplification, nucleated cell counts were estimated. TCRdb's table, derived via immunoSEQ multiplex PCR, lists solely in-frame clones and lacks some. That table supplies the V and J calls and clone size; D and trimming were determined from the DNA. The table has about 110,000 clones, roughly 84% seen once. V gene TRBV4-2 combines with J gene TRBJ2-7, with D possibly being TRBD1 (5 bases). Input material: peripheral blood. This clonotype was obtained from a man in his forties with acute or convalescent COVID-19. The CDR3 nucleotides read TGTGCCAGCAGCCTAACACAGGCGAGCTCCTACGAGCAGTACTTC. This gives the protein CASSLTQASSYEQYF.